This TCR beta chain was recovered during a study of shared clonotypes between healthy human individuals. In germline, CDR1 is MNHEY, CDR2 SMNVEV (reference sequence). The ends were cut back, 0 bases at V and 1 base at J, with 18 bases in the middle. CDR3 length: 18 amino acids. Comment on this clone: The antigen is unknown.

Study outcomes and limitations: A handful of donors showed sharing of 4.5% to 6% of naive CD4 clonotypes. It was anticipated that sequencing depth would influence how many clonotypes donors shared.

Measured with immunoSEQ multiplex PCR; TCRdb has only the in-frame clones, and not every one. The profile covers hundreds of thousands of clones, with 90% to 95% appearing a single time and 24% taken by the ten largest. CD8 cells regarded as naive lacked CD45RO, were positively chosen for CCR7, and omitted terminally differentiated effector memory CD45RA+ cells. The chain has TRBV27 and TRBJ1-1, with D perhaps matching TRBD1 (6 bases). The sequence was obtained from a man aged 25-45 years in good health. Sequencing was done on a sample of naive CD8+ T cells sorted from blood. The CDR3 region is CASSLSALGGGGNTEAFF. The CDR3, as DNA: TGTGCCAGCAGTTTATCCGCCCTAGGAGGAGGGGGGAACACTGAAGCTTTCTTT.